Below are 29 T cell receptor beta chains sequenced from a single sample in a study of blood T cell repertoires in COVID-19. Method: immunoSEQ multiplex PCR; TCRdb's copy keeps in-frame clones and lacks some. The sample yields a few hundred thousand clones, 70% to 90% seen once. Sequencing used peripheral blood. These receptors were taken from a woman aged 25 to 39 with COVID-19, enrolled during active disease.

The chain has TRBV6-6 and TRBJ2-2; 8 nucleotides match TRBD2. With 8 bases clipped from V and 6 bases from J, the junction kept 14 bases outside the gene matches. CDR1 is MNHNY, CDR2 SVGAGI, per germline (reference sequence). The CDR3 has 16 amino acids. The CDR3 protein is CASRNSGTRVSGELFF. In DNA, the CDR3 is TGTGCCAGCCGTAATTCAGGGACTAGGGTGTCCGGGGAGCTGTTTTTT.

The genes are TRBV30 and TRBJ1-3; no clear D gene. Germline V lookup: CDR1 GTSNPN, CDR2 SVGIG (reference sequence). The CDR3 has 12 amino acids. Trimming left V 2 bases short and J 5 bases short, with 7 bases between. CDR3 amino acids: CAWSTYRNTIYF. CDR3 in DNA: TGTGCCTGGAGTACATACAGAAACACCATATATTTT.

The chain has TRBV29-1 and TRBJ1-4; 8 bases line up with TRBD1. CDR1 is SQVTM, CDR2 ANQGSEA, per germline. V trimming: 7 bases; J trimming: 6 bases; junction bases outside the gene matches: 13. This CDR3 is 15 amino acids long. This chain's CDR3 is CSAIIPGQAYEKLFF. CDR3 bases: TGCAGCGCAATAATACCGGGACAGGCTTATGAAAAACTGTTTTTT. The whole variable domain, remainder taken from reference TRBV29-1 and TRBJ1-4, is SAVISQKPSRDICQRGTSLTIQCQVDSQVTMMFWYRQQPGQSLTLIATANQGSEATYESGFVIDKFPISRPNLTFSTLTVSNMSPEDSSIYLCSAIIPGQAYEKLFFGSGTQLSVL.

The chain joins TRBV5-4 to TRBJ1-5; D gene unclear. Trimming pared 2 bases from V and 4 bases from J, leaving 10 bases between. The CDR3 sequence is 14 residues long. Germline CDR1 reads SGHNT; CDR2 reads YYREEE (reference sequence). The CDR3 DNA follows: TGTGCCAGCAGCTTTGGAACGGGGAATCAGCCCCAGCATTTT. This codes for CASSFGTGNQPQHF.

The gene calls are TRBV9 and TRBJ2-7, with TRBD2 as a possible D gene (6 bases). V lost 0 bases, J lost 6 bases, and 19 bases lay in between. The CDR3 is 16 residues long. Germline V gives CDR1 SGDLS, CDR2 YYNGEE. As DNA, the CDR3 is TGTGCCAGCAGCGTAGTCGGGGAGGACTCCTTGGTCGAGCAGTACTTC. Residues: CASSVVGEDSLVEQYF.

This chain joins TRBV6-6 and TRBJ1-5; possibly TRBD1 for D (6 bases). Looked up from germline, CDR1 is MNHNY and CDR2 is SVGAGI (reference sequence). Trimming removed 6 bases at V and 2 bases at J, with 20 bases between. The CDR3 loop spans 17 amino acids. Here the CDR3 reads CASSRGLQGMGNQPQHF. In nucleotides, the CDR3 is TGTGCCAGCAGCCGAGGCCTACAGGGAATGGGCAATCAGCCCCAGCATTTT.

The chain has TRBV6-2 or TRBV6-3 and TRBJ2-1; 12 bases line up with TRBD2. Trimming at V came to 2 bases and at J to 8 bases, leaving 7 bases not matched to a gene. The germline CDR1 and CDR2 sequences are MNHEY and SVGEGT. CDR3 length: 16 amino acids. CDR3 in amino acids: CASSYIGLAGSDEQFF. The CDR3 nucleotides read TGTGCCAGCAGTTACATCGGACTAGCGGGAAGTGATGAGCAGTTCTTC.

A few counts support this clone. V gene TRBV6-5 combines with J gene TRBJ1-3; D unclear. Germline CDR1 is MNHEY and CDR2 is SVGAGI. V gave up 7 bases and J gave up 0 bases, with 13 bases separating them. CDR3 length: 15 amino acids. The CDR3 coding sequence is TGTGCCAGCAATGGGTTACAGAGCTCTGGAAACACCATATATTTT. It codes for CASNGLQSSGNTIYF.

The chain combines TRBV19 with TRBJ1-1; D is uncertain. CDR3 length: 12 amino acids. Germline V lookup: CDR1 LNHDA, CDR2 SQIVND (reference sequence). Trimming cost V 2 bases and J 7 bases, with 8 bases left between them. CDR3 region: CASSIPASEAFF. The CDR3 DNA is TGTGCCAGTAGTATACCTGCCAGTGAAGCTTTCTTT.

The chain employs TRBV2 and TRBJ2-5; a possible D gene is TRBD1 (6 bases). CDR3 size: 13 residues. Trimming removed 7 bases from V and 3 bases from J, with 12 bases in between. The V gene's germline CDR1 is SNHLY and CDR2 FYNNEI. The CDR3 sequence is CASIRTEKETQYF. For the CDR3, the DNA is TGTGCCAGCATCCGGACAGAGAAAGAGACCCAGTACTTC.

The J gene is TRBJ2-5, the V gene TRBV7-9, with 10 bases fitting TRBD2. Germline V gives CDR1 SEHNR, CDR2 FQNEAQ (reference sequence). The CDR3 totals 14 residues. V trimming: 9 bases; J trimming: 7 bases; junction bases outside the gene matches: 11. The CDR3 spells CASCKREGRPTQYF. The CDR3 nucleotides are TGTGCCAGTTGCAAGCGGGAGGGCCGTCCGACCCAGTACTTC. The whole variable domain, remainder taken from reference TRBV7-9 and TRBJ2-5, is DTGVSQNPRHKITKRGQNVTFRCDPISEHNRLYWYRQTLGQGPEFLTYFQNEAQLEKSRLLSDRFSAERPKGSFSTLEIQRTEQGDSAMYLCASCKREGRPTQYFGPGTRLLVL.

This rearrangement joins TRBV11-2 to TRBJ2-1; TRBD2 matches at 13 bases. The CDR3 contains 15 residues. CDR1 and CDR2 (germline): SGHAT, FQNNGV. The junction had 5 bases not matched to a gene; V was cut back by 6 bases and J by 6 bases. CDR3 sequence reads: CASRQTSGRGNEQFF. CDR3 sequence (DNA): TGTGCCAGCAGGCAAACTAGCGGGAGGGGCAATGAGCAGTTCTTC.

The chain joins TRBV12-3 or TRBV12-4 to TRBJ1-2; D ambiguous. This CDR3 region has 12 residues. Trimming removed 5 bases at V and 0 bases at J, with 4 bases between. The CDR3, as DNA: TGTGCCAGCAGTCACTCTAACTATGGCTACACCTTC. Protein sequence: CASSHSNYGYTF.

The chain combines TRBV29-1 with TRBJ2-1; the match to TRBD2 covers 13 bases. This CDR3 region has 13 residues. From germline, CDR1 is SQVTM and CDR2 ANQGSEA. J gave up 6 bases and V 8 bases, and 4 bases lay outside the gene matches. The CDR3 DNA sequence: TGCAGCTTCGGACTAGCGGGAGTCAATGAGCAGTTCTTC. Residues: CSFGLAGVNEQFF.

This chain connects TRBV10-3 to TRBJ2-7, with 10 positions matching TRBD1. Germline V gene data show CDR1 as ENHRY and CDR2 as SYGVKD. This CDR3 region has 13 residues. The ends lost 10 bases at V and 6 bases at J; junction bases unmatched: 9. The CDR3, as DNA: TGTGCCACCGATCCGGGACAGGGGACCGAGCAGTACTTC. As protein: CATDPGQGTEQYF.

V usage is TRBV5-4 and J usage is TRBJ2-2; 12 nucleotides line up with TRBD1. Germline CDR1 and CDR2: SGHNT and YYREEE (reference sequence). The CDR3 sequence is 15 residues long. J lost 5 bases, V lost 4 bases, and 3 bases had no gene match. The CDR3 region is CASSRGQGATGELFF. CDR3 DNA sequence: TGTGCCAGCAGCAGGGGACAGGGGGCAACCGGGGAGCTGTTTTTT.

V and J are TRBV28 and TRBJ2-7, with 10 bases matching TRBD1. The V gene end was trimmed by 10 bases and the J gene end by 6 bases; junction bases not matched to a gene: 12. CDR3 length: 14 residues. Per the germline V gene, CDR1 is MDHEN and CDR2 is SYDVKM. This CDR3 is CAILDRGNSREQYF. The CDR3 DNA reads as TGTGCCATCCTGGACAGGGGGAACTCTCGCGAGCAGTACTTC.

The V and J genes are TRBV6-5 and TRBJ2-7; 8 bases fit TRBD1. The germline V gene has CDR1 MNHEY and CDR2 SVGAGI. CDR3 size: 15 residues. V dropped 6 bases and J dropped 2; count of bases not matched to a gene: 9. CDR3 bases: TGTGCCAGCAGCCGGATTGGACAGGGCCCCTACGAGCAGTACTTC. It codes for CASSRIGQGPYEQYF.

This clone was observed a handful of times. This rearrangement joins TRBV5-6 to TRBJ1-1; D unclear. CDR1 is SGHDT, CDR2 YYEEEE, per germline. This CDR3 is built from 11 residues. With 0 bases removed from V and 7 bases from J, the gap between germline ends came to 4 bases. The CDR3 protein is CASSLGLEAFF. The CDR3 DNA reads TGTGCCAGCAGCTTGGGACTTGAAGCTTTCTTT.

V gene TRBV28 combines with J gene TRBJ1-1; unclear D gene. V lost 5 bases to trimming and J lost 5 bases, with 15 bases between them. CDR1 MDHEN and CDR2 SYDVKM come from the germline V gene. This CDR3 comprises 14 residues. The CDR3 DNA is TGTGCCAGCAGTCTGTTGACCCGAGGGACTGAAGCTTTCTTT. Its protein product is CASSLLTRGTEAFF.

The chain couples TRBV18 to TRBJ1-1; TRBD1 aligns across 7 bases. This CDR3 spans 19 amino acids. Germline V gene lookup returns CDR1 KGHSH and CDR2 LQKENI. With 3 bases clipped from V and 0 bases from J, the junction kept 16 bases outside the gene matches. The CDR3 DNA follows: TGTGCCAGCTCACCTGCTTTCAATCCGGGACAGAATTTGAACACTGAAGCTTTCTTT. Encoded protein: CASSPAFNPGQNLNTEAFF.

This chain joins TRBV18 and TRBJ2-1, with TRBD2 identical over 9 bases. The V and J ends lost 3 bases and 7 bases, in that order; junction bases with no gene match: 7. Germline lookup yields CDR1 KGHSH and CDR2 LQKENI. The CDR3 is made up of 15 amino acids. In DNA, the CDR3 is TGTGCCAGCTCACCGATAGCGGGAGTAGGAAATGAGCAGTTCTTC. It yields the protein CASSPIAGVGNEQFF. Full variable domain (rest looked up from reference TRBV18 and TRBJ2-1): NAGVMQNPRHLVRRRGQEARLRCSPMKGHSHVYWYRQLPEEGLKFMVYLQKENIIDESGMPKERFSAEFPKEGPSILRIQQVVRGDSAAYFCASSPIAGVGNEQFFGPGTRLTVL.

The rearrangement uses TRBV2 and TRBJ2-7; possibly TRBD2 for D (7 bases). V dropped 6 bases and J dropped 3 bases, with 15 bases sitting between them. The germline V gene encodes CDR1 SNHLY and CDR2 FYNNEI. The CDR3 spans 14 residues. The CDR3 is CASRGRDTRYEQYF. The DNA for the CDR3 is TGTGCCAGCAGGGGGAGGGACACACGCTACGAGCAGTACTTC. The entire variable domain, with the rest obtained from reference TRBV2 and TRBJ2-7, is as follows: EPEVTQTPSHQVTQMGQEVILRCVPISNHLYFYWYRQILGQKVEFLVSFYNNEISEKSEIFDDQFSVERPDGSNFTLKIRSTKLEDSAMYFCASRGRDTRYEQYFGPGTRLTVT.

This clone has only a few counts. The V call is TRBV19, the J call TRBJ2-2; 7 nucleotides line up with TRBD1. The CDR3 extends over 14 amino acids. Germline CDR1 and CDR2: LNHDA and SQIVND (reference sequence). Trimming at V came to 7 bases and at J to 5 bases, leaving 7 bases not matched to a gene. The CDR3 sequence: CASKLTGQTGELFF. CDR3 nucleotide sequence: TGTGCCAGTAAATTGACAGGGCAAACCGGGGAGCTGTTTTTT. Full variable domain (rest looked up from reference TRBV19 and TRBJ2-2): DGGITQSPKYLFRKEGQNVTLSCEQNLNHDAMYWYRQDPGQGLRLIYYSQIVNDFQKGDIAEGYSVSREKKESFPLTVTSAQKNPTAFYLCASKLTGQTGELFFGEGSRLTVL.

The genes are TRBV3-1 (or the pseudogene TRBV3-2) and TRBJ2-7, with D possibly TRBD1 on 6 matching bases. V lost 4 bases and J lost 0, with 16 bases in between. Germline CDR1 LGHDT, CDR2 YNNKEL (reference sequence). CDR3 length: 16 residues. The DNA for the CDR3 is TGTGCCAGCAGCCCCAGCCCGGACAGCTCCTCCTACGAGCAGTACTTC. Encoded protein: CASSPSPDSSSYEQYF.

In its sample, this clone was seen a few times. The chain couples TRBV14 to TRBJ2-2, with D possibly TRBD1 on 6 matching bases. CDR3 length: 16 amino acids. Germline lookup yields CDR1 SGHDN and CDR2 FVKESK. V dropped 3 bases and J dropped 6 bases, with 17 bases sitting between them. CDR3 sequence (DNA): TGTGCCAGCAGCCAGGAAGTTATACAGGGCTCCGGGGAGCTGTTTTTT. Translation: CASSQEVIQGSGELFF.

V is TRBV5-1 and J is TRBJ2-1, with 11 bases matching TRBD2. V lost 4 bases, J lost 8 bases, and 11 bases stayed unmatched. The CDR3 is made up of 16 amino acids. Germline assignment: CDR1 SGHRS and CDR2 YFSETQ. CDR3 nucleotide sequence: TGCGCCAGCAGCCCCGTTGGGCTAGCGGGAGGTCATGAGCAGTTCTTC. Translating it yields CASSPVGLAGGHEQFF.

This clone appeared once. CDR3 nucleotides: TGTGCCAGCATCATCACCAGCGGGAGCTACAATGAGCAGTTCTTC. This encodes CASIITSGSYNEQFF. J is TRBJ2-1 and V is TRBV6-5, with 8 bases lining up with TRBD2. Germline values: CDR1 MNHEY, CDR2 SVGAGI. The J segment lost 3 bases and the V segment lost 7 bases, leaving 8 bases of the junction unmatched. This CDR3 has 15 residues.

CDR3 residues: CASSFQETQYF. In DNA form, the CDR3 reads TGTGCCAGCAGTTTCCAGGAGACCCAGTACTTC. The chain carries TRBV12-3 or TRBV12-4 and TRBJ2-5; D gene unclear. The V gene lost 3 bases and the J gene lost 5 bases, with 4 bases spanning the gap. This CDR3 comprises 11 residues.